This TCR beta chain was sequenced during a study of T cell repertoires in cytomegalovirus infection. Study context: Public TCR beta signature analysis indicated the presence of both CMV infection and matching HLA type. The study, taken as a whole, reports: Dominating the ex vivo response were TCR beta clonotypes that were CMV-specific and HLA-C-restricted. Cumulated frequencies of public TCR beta families served to identify carriers of CMV plus the relevant HLA.

Ten or more counts support this clonotype. Its antigen is not identified. The CDR3 contains 14 residues. The trim removed 2 bases at V and 8 bases at J, leaving 6 bases unmatched. Germline CDR1 MNHEY, CDR2 SMNVEV (reference sequence). Using its own MiXCR run on the reads, TCRdb lists one record per CDR3 protein. The sample shows under 600,000 distinct CDR3 sequences, about 17% of them seen only once. The chain combines TRBV27 with TRBJ2-1; 7 bases map to TRBD2. This clonotype was sampled from a human donor in good health (CMV status not recorded). Some clones in this sample may be carry-over from other donors' samples. The sample consisted of CD8+ T cells from PBMCs. The CDR3 nucleotides read TGTGCCAGCAGTTTAAGACTTCGGGGGGATGAGCAGTTCTTC. Its translation is CASSLRLRGDEQFF.